This TCR beta chain comes out of a study of blood T cell repertoires in COVID-19 (TCRdb year 2020). Looking at the study overall: Samples from collaborators originated in the United States, Italy and Spain and spanned both the acute and convalescent phases of COVID-19. The material from the prospective study consisted of cDNA or gDNA derived from T cells, B-cell-depleted T cells, or PBMCs. The dataset comprised deeply sampled blood TCRbeta repertoires from subjects exposed to, actively infected with, or recovered from COVID-19. A freely available public database, intended as a resource for researchers studying the immune response to SARS-CoV-2, is where the repertoires were released. Samples came from the ongoing ImmuneRACE study (first 160 participants) plus 1,254 subjects from 6 global collaborators. The sample metadata nearly always contained a de-identified subject ID, COVID-19 status, age in years and sex. Where available, HLA class I and class II types were obtained from metadata supplied by the sample provider rather than from assay-based typing.

The CDR3 covers 13 residues, taking in both the cysteine and the phenylalanine. Only the CDR3 part of the read is kept: 39 bases, read in frame from the first base. In the germline V gene (reference sequence), CDR1 corresponds to WNHNN and CDR2 to SYGVQD. From V the trimming removes 10 bases and from J it removes 10 bases, while the gene matches leave 10 bases of the junction unaccounted for. TCRbeta CDR3 regions were amplified from genomic DNA by means of the immunoSEQ Assay, a bias-controlled multiplex PCR. On the authors' methods: Within the assay, amplification of reference gene primers was used to estimate how many nucleated cells each sample contained. To quantify the absolute abundance of each unique TCRbeta CDR3 rearrangement, sequence reads were collapsed and filtered. For each sample, productive Simpson clonality was calculated as the square root of Simpson's diversity index over productive rearrangements. TCRdb's version of the immuneACCESS table is confined to in-frame rearrangements and falls short of the full clone set. An unresolved V gene accounts for under half of the shortfall where checked; the remainder is of unknown origin. Clonal size and the V and J genes are those of that table, whereas D and trimming came from the DNA. Here the sample has 130,000 to 150,000 clones; 75% to 85% occur a single time. 4.2% of the sample goes to the ten largest clones.

Results the study describes overall, beyond this receptor: The amount of clinical and demographic metadata varied by source and participant and was provided uncurated.

Whole blood was collected in K2EDTA tubes by collaborating institutions according to the institutions' own protocols. Collaborator samples were shipped for TCRbeta analysis as frozen whole blood, isolated PBMCs, or DNA extracted from either sample type. Turning to this clone: It lacks a known antigen. No per-base quality is available; no much larger clone lies one base away.

This sequence was found in a man aged 55 to 69 with acute or convalescent COVID-19. This receptor chain uses TRBV10-1 and TRBJ1-6, with 7 bases aligning to TRBD1. Sequencing was done on a sample of peripheral blood. The CDR3 reads CATSDRRRSPLHF. The DNA reads as follows: TGCGCCACCTCGGACAGGCGGAGATCACCCCTCCACTTT.